This is a list of T cell receptor beta chains from one sample in a study of cytomegalovirus exposure and HLA in healthy donors. The data were produced by immunoSEQ multiplex PCR, yet TCRdb's version contains in-frame clones alone and is incomplete. The sample holds tens of thousands of clones, roughly 66% seen once. Specimen: PBMCs. These receptors were obtained from a woman aged 50 to 60 in good health and CMV-seronegative. The CDR3 runs from the conserved cysteine through the conserved F or W. A D gene is named only where the DNA matches it firmly. Rows give clone size only sometimes, using once, few, many, or a class for an expanded clone.

J: TRBJ2-5; D: TRBD2; V: TRBV5-1; size: -; DNA: TGCGCCAGCAGCCCGGGGGATCTAGCGGGGCAAGAGACCCAGTACTTC; CDR3: CASSPGDLAGQETQYF
J: TRBJ1-5; D: -; V: TRBV27; size: -; DNA: TGTGCCAGCGCTACTCAGGGGCCTAGGCAGCCCCAGCATTTT; CDR3: CASATQGPRQPQHF
J: TRBJ2-7; D: TRBD1; V: TRBV27; size: few; DNA: TGTGCCAGCAGCCCCGGGACAGGCTACGACTACGAGCAGTACTTC; CDR3: CASSPGTGYDYEQYF
J: TRBJ2-5; D: TRBD1; V: TRBV5-6; size: -; DNA: TGTGCCAGCAGCTTACAGGGGGGCCAAGAGACCCAGTACTTC; CDR3: CASSLQGGQETQYF
J: TRBJ1-2; D: TRBD1; V: TRBV28; size: -; DNA: TGTGCCAGCAGCCAACTCGGGACAGTGTATGATGGCTACACCTTC; CDR3: CASSQLGTVYDGYTF
J: TRBJ1-1; D: TRBD1; V: TRBV29-1; size: -; DNA: TGCAGCGTTGATCAGGGGACAGGGGGCCTCACTGAAGCTTTCTTT; CDR3: CSVDQGTGGLTEAFF
J: TRBJ2-2; D: -; V: TRBV7-2; size: -; DNA: TGTGCCAGCAGCTTACGTGGGCGCGGGACCGGGGAGCTGTTTTTT; CDR3: CASSLRGRGTGELFF
J: TRBJ1-2; D: -; V: TRBV6-5; size: few; DNA: TGTGCCAGCAGTTACTCTTCAGGCTCCTATGGCTACACCTTC; CDR3: CASSYSSGSYGYTF
J: TRBJ1-1; D: -; V: TRBV30; size: -; DNA: TGTGCCTGGAGCAGGTCCATGAACACTGAAGCTTTCTTT; CDR3: CAWSRSMNTEAFF
J: TRBJ2-3; D: TRBD2; V: TRBV7-9; size: -; DNA: TGTGCCAGCAGCCCACGGACTAGCGGGAGCCCAGATACGCAGTATTTT; CDR3: CASSPRTSGSPDTQYF
J: TRBJ2-3; D: -; V: TRBV10-3; size: -; DNA: TGTGCCATCAGTGAAATTCCAGTCCCTAGCACAGATACGCAGTATTTT; CDR3: CAISEIPVPSTDTQYF
J: TRBJ2-3; D: -; V: TRBV4-3; size: -; DNA: TGCGCCAGCAGCCAAGCTAAAGGCGGGGGCACAGATACGCAGTATTTT; CDR3: CASSQAKGGGTDTQYF
J: TRBJ2-3; D: TRBD2; V: TRBV7-2; size: -; DNA: TGTGCCAGCTTTTGGCGGGAGAGATCGGATACGCAGTATTTT; CDR3: CASFWRERSDTQYF
J: TRBJ2-2; D: TRBD2; V: TRBV5-4; size: -; DNA: TGTGCCAGCAGCTTAGGGACTAGCGGGTCCGGGGAGCTGTTTTTT; CDR3: CASSLGTSGSGELFF
J: TRBJ2-1; D: TRBD2; V: TRBV19; size: few; DNA: TGTGCCAGTAGTAACCTAGCGGGTGAGCGGCAGTTCTTC; CDR3: CASSNLAGERQFF
J: TRBJ1-5; D: -; V: TRBV19; size: few; DNA: TGTGCCAGTAGTATGGGGGGGAATCCCAATCAGCCCCAGCATTTT; CDR3: CASSMGGNPNQPQHF
J: TRBJ2-7; D: -; V: TRBV9; size: -; DNA: TGTGCCAGCAGCGCGTCGACAGGACTGTCCAACGAGCAGTACTTC; CDR3: CASSASTGLSNEQYF
J: TRBJ1-4; D: -; V: TRBV11-3; size: -; DNA: TGTGCCAGCAGCTTAGGAGGCCCAACTAATGAAAAACTGTTTTTT; CDR3: CASSLGGPTNEKLFF
J: TRBJ2-6; D: -; V: TRBV29-1; size: -; DNA: TGCAACGTGCGATCACAGGGTTCTGGGGCCAACGTCCTGACTTTC; CDR3: CNVRSQGSGANVLTF
J: TRBJ1-4; D: -; V: TRBV9; size: few; DNA: TGTGCCAGCAGCGTAATCGGTGAAAAACTGTTTTTT; CDR3: CASSVIGEKLFF
J: TRBJ2-1; D: -; V: TRBV6-5; size: -; DNA: TGTGCCAGCAGTTTGAGCGTCCTGACCTACAATGAGCAGTTCTTC; CDR3: CASSLSVLTYNEQFF
J: TRBJ1-2; D: TRBD1; V: TRBV5-1; size: -; DNA: TGCGCCAGCAGCCCCCAGGGACAGGGCGCCTATGGCTACACCTTC; CDR3: CASSPQGQGAYGYTF
J: TRBJ2-7; D: TRBD2; V: TRBV6-5; size: -; DNA: TGTGCCAGCAGCTACGGGACTAGCGGGAGGTCCTACGAGCAGTACTTC; CDR3: CASSYGTSGRSYEQYF
J: TRBJ1-4; D: -; V: TRBV5-1; size: -; DNA: TGCGCCAGCAGCTTGGGGAGGGATGAAAAACTGTTTTTT; CDR3: CASSLGRDEKLFF
J: TRBJ1-1; D: TRBD1; V: TRBV28; size: once; DNA: TGTGCCAGCAGTGCCCTGGGACAGGGAAACACTGAAGCTTTCTTT; CDR3: CASSALGQGNTEAFF
J: TRBJ2-7; D: TRBD2; V: TRBV18; size: -; DNA: TGTGCCAGCTCACCAAGTTTATTAGCGGGAGAGTACGAGCAGTACTTC; CDR3: CASSPSLLAGEYEQYF
J: TRBJ2-5; D: TRBD1; V: TRBV7-6; size: medium-sized; DNA: TGTGCCAGCAGCTTAGCGCCACAGGGGCTACAAGAGACCCAGTACTTC; CDR3: CASSLAPQGLQETQYF
J: TRBJ2-1; D: -; V: TRBV28; size: -; DNA: TGTGCCAGCAGTAACCCCTCAAGGGACATCTCCTACAATGAGCAGTTCTTC; CDR3: CASSNPSRDISYNEQFF
J: TRBJ1-2; D: -; V: TRBV4-2; size: -; DNA: TGTGCCAGCAGCCAAGATCTCAGGCCCAGTCCCTATGGCTACACCTTC; CDR3: CASSQDLRPSPYGYTF
J: TRBJ2-4; D: TRBD1; V: TRBV7-2; size: few; DNA: TGTGCCAGCAGCCCCGACAGGGGGCAGGGGAGGGACATTCAGTACTTC; CDR3: CASSPDRGQGRDIQYF
J: TRBJ1-2; D: TRBD1; V: TRBV19; size: few; DNA: TGTGCCAGTAGGCGGGACAGAACAAACTATGGCTACACCTTC; CDR3: CASRRDRTNYGYTF
J: TRBJ2-5; D: TRBD2; V: TRBV5-1; size: -; DNA: TGCGCCAGCACAGCGGGAGGCCCCTCCGGGGAGACCCAGTACTTC; CDR3: CASTAGGPSGETQYF
J: TRBJ1-4; D: TRBD1; V: TRBV5-4; size: -; DNA: TGTGCCAGCAGCACATACAGGGGTCACAATGAAAAACTGTTTTTT; CDR3: CASSTYRGHNEKLFF
J: TRBJ1-1; D: TRBD1; V: TRBV5-6; size: -; DNA: TGTGCCAGCAGCCAATGGACAGGAGCAATGAACACTGAAGCTTTCTTT; CDR3: CASSQWTGAMNTEAFF
J: TRBJ2-1; D: TRBD2; V: TRBV9; size: -; DNA: TGTGCCAGCAGCGCGACTAGCGGAACCTACAATGAGCAGTTCTTC; CDR3: CASSATSGTYNEQFF
J: TRBJ1-4; D: -; V: TRBV19; size: -; DNA: TGTGCCAGTAGTATAGCAGGGCCGGAAAAACTGTTTTTT; CDR3: CASSIAGPEKLFF
J: TRBJ2-5; D: TRBD2; V: TRBV10-3; size: -; DNA: TGTGCCATCAGCCTTAGCGGGACCGGGGAGACCCAGTACTTC; CDR3: CAISLSGTGETQYF
J: TRBJ2-1; D: -; V: TRBV9; size: -; DNA: TGTGCCAGCAGCGCGAGCGACGGGTACAATGAGCAGTTCTTC; CDR3: CASSASDGYNEQFF
J: TRBJ2-7; D: TRBD2; V: TRBV30; size: -; DNA: TGTGCCTGGAGTAGGAGAGAGGGGACTAGCGGGAGGGCTGACGAGCAGTACTTC; CDR3: CAWSRREGTSGRADEQYF
J: TRBJ1-5; D: -; V: TRBV29-1; size: -; DNA: TGCAGCGTTGCGGCAGGCCCCAATCAGCCCCAGCATTTT; CDR3: CSVAAGPNQPQHF
J: TRBJ1-1; D: -; V: TRBV27; size: -; DNA: TGTGCCAGCAGGGTTCAACAGACCATGAACACTGAAGCTTTCTTT; CDR3: CASRVQQTMNTEAFF